This T cell receptor (beta chain) derives from a study of circulating CD8 cells and anti-PD-1 response in melanoma. This clonotype is deemed large. The antigen remains unidentified. Using approximately 16 ng of total RNA, TCR libraries were made with the QIAseq Immune Repertoire TCR panel. TCRdb called the reads again in MiXCR, with one record for every CDR3 protein. The profile shows roughly 290 distinct CDR3 sequences, around 6.9% of them singletons. There are 17 residues in the CDR3. Between the trimmed V and J ends, which lost 3 bases and 0 bases, there was a span of 17 bases. General study findings and limits: Some patients were treatment-naive; others were previously treated. Tumor reactivity was tested by peptide assays on expanded sorted subsets. At M1, fewer than 7% of TRB clonotypes appeared in multiple subsets.

Four subsets defined by PD-1 and/or TIGIT were sorted from live CD3+CD8+TCRalphabeta+ cells. The receptor's source is a human donor with melanoma. The rearrangement uses TRBV23-1 and TRBJ2-5; possible D gene TRBD1, 6 bases. TRBV23-1 is labeled an ORF, and its function is uncertain. The source material was CD8+ T cells from PBMCs, sampled at baseline or after one month of anti-PD-1 therapy (not recorded which). The CDR3 loop reads CASSHSRGKEHQETQYF. The CDR3, as DNA: TGCGCCAGCAGTCATTCCAGGGGAAAGGAGCACCAAGAGACCCAGTACTTC.